This T cell receptor beta chain was sequenced during a study of blood T cells in healthy people across ages. Germline V lookup: CDR1 SEHNR, CDR2 FQNEAQ (reference sequence). Trimming removed 5 bases from V and 6 bases from J; junction bases left unmatched: 7. The length of the CDR3 is 14 residues. A sample-barcoded 5' primer and a J-beta primer mix were used in a second PCR of roughly 7 to 11 cycles. MiXCR, applied by TCRdb to the 5' RACE reads, yields one record per CDR3 protein. This sample has 450,000 to 700,000 distinct CDR3 sequences, with 25% to 30% found just once. Details on this clonotype: The antigen is not known.

Findings and caveats of the study: It was the long-lived donors that had more naive CD4+ cells and higher diversity than aged donors.

The TCR comes from a woman aged 70-85 years in good health. J is TRBJ1-2 and V is TRBV7-9; 9 positions agree with TRBD1. Sequenced material: blood. CDR3 amino acids: CASSRRDRVNGYTF. As DNA, the CDR3 is TGTGCCAGCAGCCGCCGGGACAGGGTGAATGGCTACACCTTC.